Below, 21 T cell receptor beta chains from the same sample are listed, as sequenced in a study of CD8+ T cells in alopecia areata. Extracted RNA was reverse transcribed, and the resulting cDNA served as sequencing template. Sequencing was performed with immunoSEQ multiplex PCR; in TCRdb, only in-frame clones are kept and a portion is missing. In the table there are roughly 150,000 clones, around 50% of which are singletons. The sequenced sample was CD4+ T cells sorted from blood, obtained at week 0. The receptor source for this set is a human donor with alopecia areata.

The chain has TRBV29-1 and TRBJ1-2, with D possibly being TRBD1 (5 bases). Germline V gene sequence: CDR1 SQVTM, CDR2 ANQGSEA. This CDR3 spans 14 amino acids. Trimming pared 4 bases from V and 3 bases from J, leaving 15 bases between. CDR3 in DNA: TGCAGCGTTGCCACTTGGGGCAGGGACTATGGCTACACCTTC. Its protein is CSVATWGRDYGYTF.

This clone was detected once. CDR3 in amino acids: CASSQRANGELFF. The CDR3 DNA follows: TGTGCCAGCAGCCAAAGGGCTAACGGGGAGCTGTTTTTT. The chain combines TRBV4-2 with TRBJ2-2; no definite D call. The V and J ends lost 2 bases and 7 bases respectively, with 8 bases between them. The CDR3 runs to 13 residues. Germline V gene lookup returns CDR1 LGHNA and CDR2 YNFKEQ.

V usage is TRBV7-2 and J usage is TRBJ1-1; D possibly corresponds to TRBD1 (5 bases). The CDR3 covers 12 residues. The V end lost 6 bases, the J end lost 6 bases, and 11 bases lay between the germline ends. Germline loops: CDR1 SGHTA, CDR2 FQGNSA. Here the CDR3 reads CASRPGIAEAFF. CDR3 coding DNA: TGTGCCAGCAGACCAGGGATAGCTGAAGCTTTCTTT.

V gene TRBV2 combines with J gene TRBJ1-2; D ambiguous. This CDR3 is built from 12 residues. The V end was cut by 6 bases, the J end by 7 bases, with 12 bases between. In germline, CDR1 is SNHLY, CDR2 FYNNEI. The CDR3 here is CASRSEGVGYTF. The CDR3 nucleotides are TGTGCCAGCAGAAGCGAAGGTGTTGGCTACACCTTC.

This clone was seen a single time. The chain is built from TRBV7-2 and TRBJ2-3, with D possibly TRBD1 on 6 matching bases. Germline CDR1 and CDR2: SGHTA and FQGNSA. Trimming took off 6 bases at V and 5 bases at J, with 9 bases between the two ends. The CDR3 has 12 amino acids. The CDR3, as DNA: TGTGCCAGCAGTCGCAGGGGAGATACGCAGTATTTT. It encodes CASSRRGDTQYF.

This chain joins TRBV7-2 and TRBJ1-2; a possible D gene is TRBD1 (6 bases). Germline CDR1 is SGHTA and CDR2 is FQGNSA. V was pared by 0 bases and J by 0 bases, with 11 bases between. This CDR3 has 16 residues. The CDR3 region is CASSLASGTSNYGYTF. CDR3 coding DNA: TGTGCCAGCAGCTTAGCATCAGGGACATCTAACTATGGCTACACCTTC.

The genes are TRBV23-1 and TRBJ1-5, with D unresolved. TRBV23-1 is labeled an ORF, and its function is uncertain. The V and J ends lost 0 bases and 10 bases respectively, with 13 bases between them. The CDR3 loop spans 14 amino acids. CDR3 coding DNA: TGCGCCAGCAGTCAATCCCAGGTAGACGGTCCCCAGCATTTT. It is translated as CASSQSQVDGPQHF.

The V gene is TRBV7-2, the J gene TRBJ1-5; maybe TRBD1 (6 bases). Germline-derived CDR1 and CDR2 are SGHTA and FQGNSA. CDR3 length: 15 residues. Trimming shortened V by 1 base and J by 2 bases, and 9 bases separated the two germline ends. The CDR3 bases are TGTGCCAGCAGCTTAGGTCGACAGGGCAATCAGCCCCAGCATTTT. The encoded protein is CASSLGRQGNQPQHF.

The rearrangement links TRBV2 to TRBJ2-2; D gene uncertain. V was shortened by 6 bases and J by 5 bases, with 7 bases between the two germline ends. The CDR3 is made up of 12 amino acids. CDR1 is SNHLY and CDR2 is FYNNEI in the germline V gene. For the CDR3, the DNA is TGTGCCAGCAGAGCTATGACCGGGGAGCTGTTTTTT. Encoded protein: CASRAMTGELFF.

The V and J genes are TRBV6-5 and TRBJ2-1; D might be TRBD2 (6 bases). This CDR3 has 15 amino acids. Per germline, CDR1 MNHEY and CDR2 SVGAGI. Trimming cost V 4 bases and J 3 bases, with 13 bases left between them. This CDR3 reads CASSSLLGGYNEQFF. CDR3 nucleotide sequence: TGTGCCAGCAGTTCTCTTCTGGGGGGCTACAATGAGCAGTTCTTC.

The chain joins TRBV27 to TRBJ2-5; 9 bases agree with TRBD1. Germline values: CDR1 MNHEY, CDR2 SMNVEV (reference sequence). The CDR3 extends over 14 amino acids. After removal of 6 bases from V and 5 bases from J, the junction contained 7 bases not matched to a gene. CDR3 loop: CASSPQGARETQYF. The CDR3 DNA sequence: TGTGCCAGCAGCCCACAGGGGGCGCGGGAGACCCAGTACTTC.

The CDR3 nucleotides are TGTGCCTGGAGGGCTAGCGGGGGAGTAGCCTACAATGAGCAGTTCTTC. It encodes CAWRASGGVAYNEQFF. The V and J genes are TRBV30 and TRBJ2-1, with 10 bases matching TRBD2. V was clipped by 3 bases and J by 2 bases; unmatched bases: 7. This CDR3 spans 16 amino acids. Germline-derived CDR1 and CDR2 are GTSNPN and SVGIG (reference sequence).

The CDR3 is CASSRWVGEAFF. The CDR3 nucleotides are TGTGCCAGCAGCCGGTGGGTTGGTGAAGCTTTCTTT. This rearrangement joins TRBV14 to TRBJ1-1, with no clear D. CDR1 is SGHDN and CDR2 is FVKESK in the germline V gene. This CDR3 has 12 residues. V was clipped by 4 bases and J by 7 bases, with 10 bases between them.

This chain joins TRBV30 and TRBJ1-2; 7 nucleotides match TRBD1. Germline CDR1 and CDR2: GTSNPN and SVGIG (reference sequence). V shed 5 bases and J 2 bases; nucleotides not matched to a gene: 5. CDR3 length equals 13 residues. CDR3 nucleotide sequence: TGTGCCTGGGCCCGGGACAGAAACTATGGCTACACCTTC. The encoded protein is CAWARDRNYGYTF.

The chain joins TRBV5-6 to TRBJ1-4; no clear D. CDR1 is SGHDT and CDR2 is YYEEEE in the germline V gene. This CDR3 spans 13 amino acids. The V gene lost 0 bases and the J gene lost 8 bases, with 8 bases spanning the gap. The DNA for the CDR3 is TGTGCCAGCAGCTTGGGAACGCGCGAAAAACTGTTTTTT. It translates to CASSLGTREKLFF.

The V and J genes are TRBV7-2 and TRBJ1-6, with unresolved D. Trimming removed 4 bases from V and 4 bases from J, with 14 bases in between. This CDR3 region has 16 residues. The germline gives CDR1 SGHTA, CDR2 FQGNSA. CDR3 sequence: CASSSKAGGYNSPLHF. The CDR3 nucleotides are TGTGCCAGCAGCTCGAAGGCAGGAGGATATAATTCACCCCTCCACTTT.

The chain has TRBV14 and TRBJ1-1; the D is unclear. V lost 4 bases to trimming and J lost 6 bases, with 21 bases between them. Germline CDR1 and CDR2: SGHDN and FVKESK. The CDR3 totals 16 residues. The CDR3 DNA sequence: TGTGCCAGCAGCCTCTTTAGAGGTCGGGGATCCCCTGAAGCTTTCTTT. This codes for CASSLFRGRGSPEAFF.

CDR3 sequence (DNA): TGTGCCAGCAGTGAAAGGCGCTCCCAAGAGACCCAGTACTTC. Its translation is CASSERRSQETQYF. V and J are TRBV2 and TRBJ2-5; D unclear. The CDR3 extends over 14 amino acids. Germline V gene lookup returns CDR1 SNHLY and CDR2 FYNNEI. V shed 2 bases and J shed 1 base, with 8 bases lying between them.

The V gene is TRBV20-1, the J gene TRBJ2-1; D is uncertain. V lost 6 bases to trimming and J lost 4 bases, with 7 bases between them. Germline V gene sequence: CDR1 DFQATT, CDR2 SNEGSKA (reference sequence). The CDR3 contains 11 residues. The DNA for the CDR3 is TGCAGTGCGCTTGCTTACAATGAGCAGTTCTTC. Translated: CSALAYNEQFF.

The chain combines TRBV29-1 with TRBJ1-2; TRBD1 matches at 7 bases. CDR1 is SQVTM, CDR2 ANQGSEA, per germline. This CDR3 has 13 amino acids. With 6 bases clipped from V and 4 bases from J, the junction kept 8 bases outside the gene matches. CDR3 residues: CSVGDSKLYGYTF. Here the CDR3 DNA reads TGCAGCGTAGGGGACAGTAAGCTCTATGGCTACACCTTC.

In its sample, this clone was seen a few times. The chain employs TRBV7-2 and TRBJ2-7; 8 positions match TRBD2. This CDR3 contains 15 residues. Losses at the gene ends were 1 base for V and 12 bases for J; bases not matched to a gene: 14. Germline V gene sequence: CDR1 SGHTA, CDR2 FQGNSA. The CDR3: CASSLGDRRGDSPYF. The CDR3 nucleotides are TGTGCCAGCAGCTTAGGGGATAGGCGGGGGGACTCGCCGTACTTC.